This T cell receptor beta chain was obtained from a study of cytomegalovirus exposure and HLA in healthy donors. Regarding the study as a whole: Later work found most CMV-associated TCR beta chains apparently HLA-restricted. In a later analysis, at a false discovery rate of 0.05, fewer than 20,000 TCR beta sequences were associated with HLA alleles. It was shown in a later analysis that HLA-associated TCR beta chains were more clonally expanded than other, equally common chains.

The PCR contained 60 Vbeta and 13 Jbeta primers. Authors' analysis steps: Around 76 million unique TCR beta chains, 9 million to 14 million shared, were counted in a later analysis. Data came from immunoSEQ multiplex PCR; TCRdb stores just in-frame clones and leaves some out. The DNA was the basis for D and trimming; V, J and clone size are from that table. The sample holds some 150,000 clones, around 79% seen once. The CDR3 loop spans 15 amino acids. Between the trimmed V and J ends, which lost 2 bases and 6 bases, there was a span of 14 bases. The germline CDR1 and CDR2 sequences are SNHLY and FYNNEI. Regarding this clone: Its target is unknown.

The V call is TRBV2, the J call TRBJ1-5, with D possibly TRBD1 on 6 matching bases. Sequencing was carried out using PBMCs. The TCR originated in a woman aged 40-49 years in good health and CMV-seropositive. Here the CDR3 DNA reads TGTGCCAGCAGTGAACAGGGGCGACGAGGTCAGCCCCAGCATTTT. Protein: CASSEQGRRGQPQHF. The full variable domain, in which reference TRBV2 and TRBJ1-5 provide the parts outside the CDR3, is EPEVTQTPSHQVTQMGQEVILRCVPISNHLYFYWYRQILGQKVEFLVSFYNNEISEKSEIFDDQFSVERPDGSNFTLKIRSTKLEDSAMYFCASSEQGRRGQPQHFGDGTRLSIL.